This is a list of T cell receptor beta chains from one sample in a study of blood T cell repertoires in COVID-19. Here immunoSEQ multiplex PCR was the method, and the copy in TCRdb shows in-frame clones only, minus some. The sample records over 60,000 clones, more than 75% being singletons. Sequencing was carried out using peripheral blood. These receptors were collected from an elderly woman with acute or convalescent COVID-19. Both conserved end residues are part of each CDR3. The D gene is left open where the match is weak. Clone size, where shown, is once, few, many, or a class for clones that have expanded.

TGTGCCAGCAGTTACTCTAGGGCCTCCGAGGGCAACGAGCAGTACTTC | CASSYSRASEGNEQYF | TRBJ2-7 | TRBV6-2/TRBV6-3 | . | .
TGTGCCAGCAGTGAACAACGGGATCTGGTGGCGGGAGGGATGAACACCGGGGAGCTGTTTTTT | CASSEQRDLVAGGMNTGELFF | TRBJ2-2 | TRBV6-1 | TRBD2 | .
TGTGCCAGCAGTTTCGCGACAGCAAACTACGAGCAGTACTTC | CASSFATANYEQYF | TRBJ2-7 | TRBV27 | . | .
. | CASSFRFGELFF | TRBJ2-2 | TRBV5-1 | . | .
TGCAGCGTCCACCCGGGGGGGGGCACGGCCACTGAAGCTTTCTTT | CSVHPGGGTATEAFF | TRBJ1-1 | TRBV29-1 | . | .
TGTGCCAGCTCACCAGGGACAGGAGGAGAAAAACTGTTTTTT | CASSPGTGGEKLFF | TRBJ1-4 | TRBV18 | TRBD1 | .
TGTGCCAGCAGCTTTTTTCTAGCGGGAGGGGGTTACACCGGGGAGCTGTTTTTT | CASSFFLAGGGYTGELFF | TRBJ2-2 | TRBV7-3 | TRBD2 | .
TGTGCCAGCAGTTCCGGACTAGGTATTAGTACAGATACGCAGTATTTT | CASSSGLGISTDTQYF | TRBJ2-3 | TRBV6-6 | TRBD2 | .
TGTGCCAGTAGTATCAGGGGGTTCCCAGATACGCAGTATTTT | CASSIRGFPDTQYF | TRBJ2-3 | TRBV19 | TRBD1 | .
TGCAGTGCTAGAGCGGGCTACGAGCAGTACTTC | CSARAGYEQYF | TRBJ2-7 | TRBV20-1 | . | .
TGCAGCCTTGTTGGGCTGGTGGCAACTAATGAAAAACTGTTTTTT | CSLVGLVATNEKLFF | TRBJ1-4 | TRBV29-1 | . | .
TGTGCCATAAGCGGGAGCGGCTACAATGAGCAGTTCTTC | CAISGSGYNEQFF | TRBJ2-1 | TRBV10-3 | TRBD2 | .
TGTGCCAGCAGCTCAACCACTCCGGGGGGTCAGCCCCAGCATTTT | CASSSTTPGGQPQHF | TRBJ1-5 | TRBV16 | . | .
TGTGCCAGCAGCGCCCGACAGAACTCCTACAATGAGCAGTTCTTC | CASSARQNSYNEQFF | TRBJ2-1 | TRBV11-1 | . | .
TGTGCCAGCAGCCCTCGACCGTCTGGGAGCGCTGAAGCTTTCTTT | CASSPRPSGSAEAFF | TRBJ1-1 | TRBV9 | . | .
TGTGCCAGCAGCCCCTACCCCCGGGCTAGCGGGGGATACAATGAGCAGTTCTTC | CASSPYPRASGGYNEQFF | TRBJ2-1 | TRBV7-3 | TRBD2 | .
TGTGCCAGCAGTCCCTATGGAAACACCATATATTTT | CASSPYGNTIYF | TRBJ1-3 | TRBV7-2 | . | few
TGTGCCAGCAGCTCACTAGGTAGTAGCGGGGAGCTGTTTTTT | CASSSLGSSGELFF | TRBJ2-2 | TRBV11-3 | . | .
TGTGCCAGCAGGAGAACAGGGGCGGGGGGAGCTTTCTTT | CASRRTGAGGAFF | TRBJ1-1 | TRBV27 | TRBD1 | once
TGCGCCAGCAGCCGGGCGGGACAGGTAAATTACAATGAGCAGTTCTTC | CASSRAGQVNYNEQFF | TRBJ2-1 | TRBV4-1 | TRBD1 | .
TGTGCCAGCAGACTAAACTCTGGGGCCAACGTCCTGACTTTC | CASRLNSGANVLTF | TRBJ2-6 | TRBV27 | . | .
TGTGCCAGCAGTTGGGACGGGACAGGGGCTCGAGGGGCTTTCTTT | CASSWDGTGARGAFF | TRBJ1-1 | TRBV27 | TRBD1 | .
TGTGCCAGCAGCATAGATCCGGGACAGACCCACAATGAGCAGTTCTTC | CASSIDPGQTHNEQFF | TRBJ2-1 | TRBV5-4 | TRBD1 | .
TGTGCCAGCAGCCTACAGGACTACGAGCAGTACTTC | CASSLQDYEQYF | TRBJ2-7 | TRBV28 | . | .
TGTGCCACCAGTGGACTTCCGGGACAGGGGGCCTCTGGAAACACCATATATTTT | CATSGLPGQGASGNTIYF | TRBJ1-3 | TRBV24-1 | TRBD1 | .
TGCGCCAGCAGCCCGATAGCGGGAGGGCCGGGAGATACGCAGTATTTT | CASSPIAGGPGDTQYF | TRBJ2-3 | TRBV5-1 | TRBD2 | .
TGTGCCAGCAGCGCAAAGGGGTCGAACAATCAGCCCCAGCATTTT | CASSAKGSNNQPQHF | TRBJ1-5 | TRBV7-9 | . | .
TGTGCCAGTAGTATAGGGACTAGCTACCAAGAGACCCAGTACTTC | CASSIGTSYQETQYF | TRBJ2-5 | TRBV19 | TRBD2 | .
TGCGCCAGCAGCAGACGAACTAACAACAATGAGCAGTTCTTC | CASSRRTNNNEQFF | TRBJ2-1 | TRBV5-1 | . | once
TGTGCCAGCAGCATCAGGGGGCCGGGTTCACCCCTCCACTTT | CASSIRGPGSPLHF | TRBJ1-6 | TRBV7-9 | TRBD1 | .
TGTGCCAGCAGCGGCGGACTAGCGGGAGTGGTGTCGGCGGATACGCAGTATTTT | CASSGGLAGVVSADTQYF | TRBJ2-3 | TRBV9 | TRBD2 | .
TGTGCCACCTCCTCCAGGAACACTGAAGCTTTCTTT | CATSSRNTEAFF | TRBJ1-1 | TRBV19 | . | few
TGTGCCAGCAGTTCCCACGGGACAGGACAAGAGACCCAGTACTTC | CASSSHGTGQETQYF | TRBJ2-5 | TRBV28 | TRBD1 | .
TGTGCCAGCAGTTACTTGGGAGGAGAGACCCAGTACTTC | CASSYLGGETQYF | TRBJ2-5 | TRBV6-5 | . | .
TGTGCCAGCAGCCAGGGTCGGAGCTCCTACAATGAGCAGTTCTTC | CASSQGRSSYNEQFF | TRBJ2-1 | TRBV7-2 | . | few
TGTGCCAGCAGTCTCCCCGCGGGGACAGGAGGCGAGCAGTACTTC | CASSLPAGTGGEQYF | TRBJ2-7 | TRBV28 | TRBD1 | .
TGTGCCAGCAGCCAAGTAGTAAGGGGGGAGCAGTTCTTC | CASSQVVRGEQFF | TRBJ2-1 | TRBV14 | . | few
TGTGCCAGCAGCAATTTAGGGACAGGTTTTTGGTTTGGAAACACCATATATTTT | CASSNLGTGFWFGNTIYF | TRBJ1-3 | TRBV21-1 | . | .
TGTGCCAGCAGTCATTCGACAGGCGAATTAGTATACGAGCAGTACTTC | CASSHSTGELVYEQYF | TRBJ2-7 | TRBV27 | . | .
TGCGCCAGCAACCGAGGACTAGTAGGGAATGAGCAGTTCTTC | CASNRGLVGNEQFF | TRBJ2-1 | TRBV4-1 | TRBD2 | .
TGTGCCAGCAGCGGATGGACTAGCGGGCCTTCCTACGAGCAGTACTTC | CASSGWTSGPSYEQYF | TRBJ2-7 | TRBV5-6 | TRBD2 | .
TGCGCCAGCAGCTCGAACCCGACAGGGGGCAATGAAAAACTGTTTTTT | CASSSNPTGGNEKLFF | TRBJ1-4 | TRBV5-1 | TRBD1 | .
TGTGCCACCAGTGACCCGACCGGGGGGACAGGAGGCGAGCAGTACTTC | CATSDPTGGTGGEQYF | TRBJ2-7 | TRBV24-1 | . | .
TGTGCCAGCAGCCATGGGGGGATATACGAGCAGTACTTC | CASSHGGIYEQYF | TRBJ2-7 | TRBV2 | . | few
TGTGCCAGCAGTCGGGCAGGGGCAGGAGGCTACACCTTC | CASSRAGAGGYTF | TRBJ1-2 | TRBV27 | . | .
TGTGCCACCAGTGACCCTGGCCGGGGGAATGAGCAGTTCTTC | CATSDPGRGNEQFF | TRBJ2-1 | TRBV24-1 | . | .
TGTGCCAGCAGCTTAAGCACTACCTTTGGGAATGAGCAGTTCTTC | CASSLSTTFGNEQFF | TRBJ2-1 | TRBV7-3 | . | once
TGTGCCAGCAGCCCAGGCTCCGCTGCTGGTGACATTCAGTACTTC | CASSPGSAAGDIQYF | TRBJ2-4 | TRBV7-3 | . | few
TGCGCCAGCAGCCCCCGGAGGGGCGCCGGGGGCTACACCTTC | CASSPRRGAGGYTF | TRBJ1-2 | TRBV5-1 | . | .
TGTGCCAGCAGCACCCCGACAGCGTATGGCTACACCTTC | CASSTPTAYGYTF | TRBJ1-2 | TRBV14 | . | .
TGTGCCACCAGTGATGGAAGTCAGGGCTATGGCTACACCTTC | CATSDGSQGYGYTF | TRBJ1-2 | TRBV24-1 | . | once
TGTGCCAGCTCACCATCGACAGTTCGGGTGAAAGGAAACACCATATATTTT | CASSPSTVRVKGNTIYF | TRBJ1-3 | TRBV18 | . | .
TGTGCGTCGACAGGGACCTATAATTCACCCCTCCACTTT | CASTGTYNSPLHF | TRBJ1-6 | TRBV6-5 | TRBD1 | .
TGTGCCACCAGCAGAAGACAGTCCCAAGAGACCCAGTACTTC | CATSRRQSQETQYF | TRBJ2-5 | TRBV15 | . | .